The 27 T cell receptor beta chains given below trace back to one sample, sequenced in a study of cytomegalovirus exposure and HLA in healthy donors. PCR employed 60 Vbeta and 13 Jbeta primers. Data came from immunoSEQ multiplex PCR; TCRdb stores just in-frame clones and leaves some out. The table has roughly 100,000 clones, less than 85% seen once; the top ten hold around 5%. Sequencing used PBMCs. The receptors were sampled from a young man in good health and CMV-seropositive.

The CDR3 reads CATSRGSRETQYF. The CDR3, as DNA: TGTGCCACCTCCAGGGGGAGCCGAGAGACCCAGTACTTC. The chain carries TRBV6-1 and TRBJ2-5; 7 positions agree with TRBD1. Trimming took 10 bases from V and 4 from J; bases not matched to a gene: 9. The CDR3 is 13 amino acids. Per the germline V gene, CDR1 is MNHNS and CDR2 is SASEGT.

The chain combines TRBV9 with TRBJ1-4; D unresolved. The length of the CDR3 is 12 residues. Germline V lookup: CDR1 SGDLS, CDR2 YYNGEE. V shed 2 bases and J shed 11 bases, with 10 bases lying between them. The CDR3 DNA reads as TGTGCCAGCAGCGTGGGTTCGGGGAAACTGTTTTTT. This gives the protein CASSVGSGKLFF.

The chain has TRBV7-9 and TRBJ1-6; no definite D call. Germline V gene data show CDR1 as SEHNR and CDR2 as FQNEAQ (reference sequence). The CDR3 has 14 residues. Trimming took off 2 bases at V and 5 bases at J, with 7 bases between the two ends. The CDR3 here is CASSLTPDNSPLHF. The DNA for the CDR3 is TGTGCCAGCAGCTTAACTCCCGATAATTCACCCCTCCACTTT. Looking up the rest from reference TRBV7-9 and TRBJ1-6 gives the full variable domain: DTGVSQNPRHKITKRGQNVTFRCDPISEHNRLYWYRQTLGQGPEFLTYFQNEAQLEKSRLLSDRFSAERPKGSFSTLEIQRTEQGDSAMYLCASSLTPDNSPLHFGNGTRLTVT.

This chain joins TRBV27 and TRBJ2-5, with D unclear. Germline V gene sequence: CDR1 MNHEY, CDR2 SMNVEV (reference sequence). The CDR3 extends over 15 amino acids. Trimming stripped 0 bases from V and 2 bases from J, with 10 bases between. The CDR3 DNA follows: TGTGCCAGCAGTTTATCTCCCGCGCGGCAAGAGACCCAGTACTTC. Its protein product is CASSLSPARQETQYF.

The rearrangement links TRBV2 to TRBJ1-1; D is unresolved. From germline, CDR1 is SNHLY and CDR2 FYNNEI. The CDR3 extends over 11 amino acids. Trimming left V 8 bases short and J 0 bases short, with 4 bases between. CDR3 coding DNA: TGTGCCAGCCGCGTGAACACTGAAGCTTTCTTT. This codes for CASRVNTEAFF.

The genes are TRBV2 and TRBJ2-7; 7 nucleotides match TRBD1. The CDR3 extends over 12 amino acids. In germline, CDR1 is SNHLY, CDR2 FYNNEI. Trimming at V came to 6 bases and at J to 3 bases, leaving 2 bases not matched to a gene. The chain's CDR3 is CASRGQFYEQYF. The CDR3 region has the DNA TGTGCCAGCAGGGGACAGTTCTACGAGCAGTACTTC.

The chain is built from TRBV5-5 and TRBJ1-5, with D uncertain. This CDR3 is 13 amino acids long. Trimming stripped 0 bases from V and 5 bases from J, with 6 bases between. CDR1 SGHKS and CDR2 YYEKEE come from the germline V gene (reference sequence). In DNA form, the CDR3 reads TGTGCCAGCAGCTTGGCGGGATATCAGCCCCAGCATTTT. Translation: CASSLAGYQPQHF. Drawing the rest from reference TRBV5-5 and TRBJ1-5, the complete variable domain is DAGVTQSPTHLIKTRGQQVTLRCSPISGHKSVSWYQQVLGQGPQFIFQYYEKEERGRGNFPDRFSARQFPNYSSELNVNALLLGDSALYLCASSLAGYQPQHFGDGTRLSIL.

This chain uses TRBV21-1 with TRBJ1-1. TRBV21-1 has pseudogene status. There are 14 residues in the CDR3. The CDR3 spells CASSKGLARLEAFF. DNA for the CDR3: TGTGCCAGCAGCAAAGGTCTCGCAAGACTAGAAGCTTTCTTT.

The sample holds a few counts of this clone. This chain connects TRBV5-1 to TRBJ1-1; D is perhaps TRBD1 (6 bases). The germline CDR1 and CDR2 sequences are SGHRS and YFSETQ. The CDR3 contains 14 residues. The ends were cut back, 1 base at V and 4 bases at J, with 11 bases in the middle. The CDR3 loop reads CASSLMGGGTEAFF. CDR3 bases: TGCGCCAGCAGCTTGATGGGAGGGGGCACTGAAGCTTTCTTT.

This clone was found once. The J gene is TRBJ2-3, the V gene TRBV18; D call uncertain. Trimming took off 1 base at V and 0 bases at J, with 5 bases between the two ends. CDR1 KGHSH and CDR2 LQKENI come from the germline V gene. The CDR3 runs 14 residues. CDR3 sequence reads: CASSPLQSTDTQYF. In DNA form, the CDR3 reads TGTGCCAGCTCACCACTGCAGAGCACAGATACGCAGTATTTT.

The CDR3 sequence: CASSQGAVSTDTQYF. For the CDR3, the DNA is TGCGCCAGCAGCCAAGGGGCTGTGAGCACAGATACGCAGTATTTT. The gene calls are TRBV4-3 and TRBJ2-3; D gene unclear. The germline gives CDR1 LGHNA, CDR2 YSLEER. This CDR3 is 15 amino acids long. Trimming took 1 base from V and 0 from J, leaving 8 bases between them.

The J gene is TRBJ1-2, the V gene TRBV11-2; a weak D match, TRBD1 (6 bases). The germline V gene has CDR1 SGHAT and CDR2 FQNNGV. The CDR3 totals 13 residues. Trimming took off 5 bases at V and 8 bases at J, with 15 bases between the two ends. The CDR3 is CASSRGGAEGYTF. CDR3 DNA: TGTGCCAGCAGCCGCGGGGGGGCGGAGGGCTACACCTTC.

The chain recombines TRBV7-9 with TRBJ1-6; TRBD1 aligns across 7 bases. Germline V lookup: CDR1 SEHNR, CDR2 FQNEAQ (reference sequence). Trimming took 1 base from V and 9 from J; bases not matched to a gene: 6. The CDR3 is 15 amino acids. In DNA, the CDR3 is TGTGCCAGCAGCTTAGTTCAGGGGGTCGGTTCACCCCTCCACTTT. Residues: CASSLVQGVGSPLHF.

In this sample, this clone turned up once. The chain links TRBV6-5 to TRBJ1-6; D is unclear. The CDR3 length is 16 residues. The germline V and J ends were trimmed by 2 bases and 0 bases, with 8 bases remaining between them. The V gene's germline CDR1 is MNHEY and CDR2 SVGAGI. CDR3 sequence: CASSYQSSSYNSPLHF. The CDR3 DNA reads as TGTGCCAGCAGTTACCAATCGAGCTCCTATAATTCACCCCTCCACTTT.

The V gene is TRBV9, the J gene TRBJ2-5, with a weak D call TRBD1 (6 bases). The germline V gene encodes CDR1 SGDLS and CDR2 YYNGEE. Trimming stripped 4 bases from V and 2 bases from J, with 27 bases between. The CDR3 has 19 amino acids. The CDR3 DNA is TGTGCCAGCAGCACCCCAAGGGACACCGAACGAGATCAACAAGAGACCCAGTACTTC. This codes for CASSTPRDTERDQQETQYF.

The DNA of the CDR3 is TGTGCCAGCAGCCTTTCGGCTAACTATGGCTACACCTTC. The encoded protein is CASSLSANYGYTF. V and J are TRBV7-2 and TRBJ1-2; D unresolved. Per germline, CDR1 SGHTA and CDR2 FQGNSA. This CDR3 comprises 13 residues. V lost 5 bases, J lost 0 bases, and 7 bases lay in between. Complete variable domain (other parts from reference TRBV7-2 and TRBJ1-2): GAGVSQSPSNKVTEKGKDVELRCDPISGHTALYWYRQSLGQGLEFLIYFQGNSAPDKSGLPSDRFSAERTGGSVSTLTIQRTQQEDSAVYLCASSLSANYGYTFGSGTRLTVV.

The chain is built from TRBV9 and TRBJ2-7; 11 bases match TRBD2. Germline V CDR1 and CDR2: SGDLS, YYNGEE. The CDR3 consists of 15 residues. The V gene end was trimmed by 2 bases and the J gene end by 4 bases; junction bases not matched to a gene: 5. This CDR3 reads CASSVGTSGEYEQYF. CDR3 bases: TGTGCCAGCAGCGTCGGGACTAGCGGAGAATACGAGCAGTACTTC.

The chain links TRBV20-1 to TRBJ2-7, with a tentative D call TRBD2 (5 bases). The germline V and J ends were trimmed by 6 bases and 5 bases, with 11 bases remaining between them. Germline V gives CDR1 DFQATT, CDR2 SNEGSKA (reference sequence). This CDR3 comprises 11 residues. Written as DNA, the CDR3 is TGCAGTGCCACTGCTAGCCACGAGCAGTACTTC. Amino acids: CSATASHEQYF.

The V gene is TRBV7-3, the J gene TRBJ2-1, with D unresolved. Trimming took off 5 bases at V and 8 bases at J, with 13 bases between the two ends. Germline-derived CDR1 and CDR2 are SGHTA and FQGTGA. The CDR3 loop spans 13 amino acids. The chain's CDR3 is CASSPSRLDEQFF. DNA for the CDR3: TGTGCCAGCAGCCCGTCTAGGCTCGATGAGCAGTTCTTC.

CDR3 bases: TGTGCCAGCAGCAACTCCGGGACAGGGACTGAAGCTTTCTTT. Its protein is CASSNSGTGTEAFF. This chain connects TRBV7-8 to TRBJ1-1, with TRBD1 matching over 9 bases. The CDR3 extends over 14 amino acids. V lost 5 bases and J lost 5; bases outside the gene matches: 6. Germline CDR1 is SGHVS and CDR2 is FQNEAQ.

The gene calls are TRBV7-9 and TRBJ2-1; D may be TRBD2 (5 bases). The V end was cut by 2 bases, the J end by 10 bases, with 15 bases between. Germline values: CDR1 SEHNR, CDR2 FQNEAQ (reference sequence). The CDR3 spans 14 residues. The CDR3 DNA sequence: TGTGCCAGCAGCTTAAGGAGCGGCGTGGGGGAGCAGTTCTTC. It encodes CASSLRSGVGEQFF. The variable domain in full, with the rest retrieved from reference TRBV7-9 and TRBJ2-1, is DTGVSQNPRHKITKRGQNVTFRCDPISEHNRLYWYRQTLGQGPEFLTYFQNEAQLEKSRLLSDRFSAERPKGSFSTLEIQRTEQGDSAMYLCASSLRSGVGEQFFGPGTRLTVL.

As for this clone: The junction departs from germline at one end; a sequencing error may be responsible. The DNA for the CDR3 is TGTGCCGGCAGCCTAGGGACTACTGAAGTTGATGAGCAGTTCTTC. Translation gives CAGSLGTTEVDEQFF. This chain connects TRBV9 to TRBJ2-1; 7 bases map to TRBD2. CDR1 and CDR2 from the germline V gene are SGDLS and YYNGEE. The CDR3 sequence is 15 residues long. Full variable domain (missing parts from reference TRBV9 and TRBJ2-1): DSGVTQTPKHLITATGQRVTLRCSPRSGDLSVYWYQQSLDQGLQFLIQYYNGEERAKGNILERFSAQQFPDLHSELNLSSLELGDSALYFCAGSLGTTEVDEQFFGPGTRLTVL.

On this clone: The junction shows a germline mismatch at one end, possibly a read error. The chain combines TRBV4-1 with TRBJ2-2, with D perhaps matching TRBD1 (6 bases). Germline CDR1 MGHRA, CDR2 YSYEKL. This CDR3 is built from 15 residues. The CDR3 reads CVSSQAGETTGELFF. The CDR3 DNA sequence: TGCGTCAGCAGCCAAGCAGGGGAGACCACCGGGGAGCTGTTTTTT.

V usage is TRBV13 and J usage is TRBJ1-1; a possible D gene is TRBD1 (6 bases). With 5 bases removed from V and 0 bases from J, the gap between germline ends came to 16 bases. Germline CDR1 and CDR2: PRHDT and FYEKMQ (reference sequence). The CDR3 contains 16 residues. The CDR3 is CASSPGQMFMNTEAFF. In DNA form, the CDR3 reads TGTGCCAGCAGCCCAGGACAGATGTTTATGAACACTGAAGCTTTCTTT.

This chain joins TRBV29-1 and TRBJ2-7; TRBD1 aligns across 7 bases. The CDR3 sequence is 14 residues long. V lost 5 bases, J lost 2 bases, and 9 bases stayed unmatched. CDR1 and CDR2 from the germline V gene are SQVTM and ANQGSEA. The CDR3 reads CSVRVTGSPYEQYF. As DNA, the CDR3 is TGCAGCGTTCGGGTGACAGGGAGCCCCTACGAGCAGTACTTC.

V usage is TRBV29-1 and J usage is TRBJ1-3; D might be TRBD1 (6 bases). This CDR3 contains 12 residues. The ends were cut back, 6 bases at V and 9 bases at J, with 15 bases in the middle. Germline lookup yields CDR1 SQVTM and CDR2 ANQGSEA. DNA for the CDR3: TGCAGCGTCGCTACAGGGTCAAGCACCATATATTTT. The encoded protein is CSVATGSSTIYF.

The rearrangement uses TRBV5-1 and TRBJ1-1; possible D gene TRBD1, 6 bases. The CDR3 length is 13 residues. Looked up from germline, CDR1 is SGHRS and CDR2 is YFSETQ. Between the trimmed V and J ends, which lost 4 bases and 11 bases, there was a span of 18 bases. CDR3 protein: CASSPDRFGWAFF. The DNA for the CDR3 is TGCGCCAGCAGCCCTGACAGGTTCGGGTGGGCTTTCTTT.